A selection of T cell receptor beta chains follows, all from one sample in a study of T cell responses to AZD1222 COVID-19 vaccine. Only in-frame clones appear in the TCRdb table, and some are missing; sequencing was by immunoSEQ multiplex PCR. The data show about 100,000 clones, about nine tenths seen once. The sample consisted of peripheral blood, taken on day 0 of AZD1222 vaccination. These receptors were taken from an adult in good health. Both conserved end residues are part of each CDR3. The D gene is left open where the match is weak. A row's size may be missing; if present it is once, few, many or a size class.

clone_size: NA
d_call: NA
v_call: TRBV5-1
j_call: TRBJ1-6
cdr3_nt: TGCGCCAGCAGCCCCGAGGGGGTTCCCGATAATTCACCCCTCCACTTT
cdr3_aa: CASSPEGVPDNSPLHF

clone_size: once
d_call: TRBD1
v_call: TRBV9
j_call: TRBJ2-3
cdr3_nt: TGTGCCAGCAGCGTAAGCCAGGGGGCGACTGTTACGCAGTATTTT
cdr3_aa: CASSVSQGATVTQYF

clone_size: NA
d_call: NA
v_call: TRBV15
j_call: TRBJ1-3
cdr3_nt: TGTGCCACCAGCACCGAACAGGGCCATGGAAACACCATATATTTT
cdr3_aa: CATSTEQGHGNTIYF

clone_size: NA
d_call: TRBD1
v_call: TRBV27
j_call: TRBJ2-1
cdr3_nt: TGTGCCAGCAGTCGCGAGCCGACCGGGACAGTTAATTTCTTC
cdr3_aa: CASSREPTGTVNFF

clone_size: NA
d_call: NA
v_call: TRBV12-3/TRBV12-4
j_call: TRBJ1-5
cdr3_nt: TGTGCCAGCAGGGCCGAGGGGCCCCAGCATTTT
cdr3_aa: CASRAEGPQHF

clone_size: NA
d_call: NA
v_call: TRBV7-9
j_call: TRBJ1-5
cdr3_nt: TGTGCCAGCAGCCCCACGGGCAGGGGAAGCAATCAGCCCCAGCATTTT
cdr3_aa: CASSPTGRGSNQPQHF

clone_size: NA
d_call: TRBD1
v_call: TRBV9
j_call: TRBJ2-5
cdr3_nt: TGTGCCAGCAGCGCCCCGGGACAGGGGTGGGAGACCCAGTACTTC
cdr3_aa: CASSAPGQGWETQYF

clone_size: NA
d_call: NA
v_call: TRBV18
j_call: TRBJ1-2
cdr3_nt: TGTGCCAGCTCACCCGACAGTGGCTACACCTTC
cdr3_aa: CASSPDSGYTF

clone_size: NA
d_call: NA
v_call: TRBV11-2
j_call: TRBJ1-1
cdr3_nt: TGTGCCAGCAGCTTTCGCCTCGGGGCCACGAACACTGAAGCTTTCTTT
cdr3_aa: CASSFRLGATNTEAFF

clone_size: NA
d_call: TRBD1
v_call: TRBV5-1
j_call: TRBJ1-4
cdr3_nt: TGCGCCAGCAGCTTGGGGGCAGGGGGAGGAACTAATGAAAAACTGTTTTTT
cdr3_aa: CASSLGAGGGTNEKLFF